Below, 25 T cell receptor beta chains from the same sample are listed, as sequenced in a study of blood T cell repertoires in COVID-19. Some clones are missing from TCRdb's copy, which holds only in-frame ones; the method was immunoSEQ multiplex PCR. The sample lists 200,000 to 250,000 clones, roughly 85% seen once, with 2.9% in the top ten. Input material: peripheral blood. These receptors were obtained from a man aged 45-65 years who had recovered from COVID-19.

This chain links TRBV11-2 with TRBJ2-5; 12 bases line up with TRBD2. V gave up 2 bases and J gave up 4 bases; unmatched junction bases: 5. Germline V gene data show CDR1 as SGHAT and CDR2 as FQNNGV. The CDR3 covers 16 residues. CDR3 residues: CASSLSLAGGIETQYF. DNA of the CDR3: TGTGCCAGCAGCTTAAGTCTAGCGGGAGGGATAGAGACCCAGTACTTC.

The rearrangement uses TRBV9 and TRBJ2-1; 10 bases fit TRBD1. The CDR3 runs 17 residues. V lost 2 bases and J lost 7; bases outside the gene matches: 12. The germline gives CDR1 SGDLS, CDR2 YYNGEE. The DNA of the CDR3 is TGTGCCAGCAGCGTGGGGGAGGGAGGGACAGGGGTGAATGAGCAGTTCTTC. Translated, it gives CASSVGEGGTGVNEQFF. Full variable domain (rest looked up from reference TRBV9 and TRBJ2-1): DSGVTQTPKHLITATGQRVTLRCSPRSGDLSVYWYQQSLDQGLQFLIQYYNGEERAKGNILERFSAQQFPDLHSELNLSSLELGDSALYFCASSVGEGGTGVNEQFFGPGTRLTVL.

V usage is TRBV18 and J usage is TRBJ1-1; 8 bases are a match to TRBD1. CDR3 length equals 15 residues. The germline CDR1 and CDR2 sequences are KGHSH and LQKENI. Losses at the gene ends were 3 bases for V and 2 bases for J; bases not matched to a gene: 5. In DNA form, the CDR3 reads TGTGCCAGCTCACCGGGACAGGCGATAAACACTGAAGCTTTCTTT. It codes for CASSPGQAINTEAFF.

The chain is built from TRBV6-2 or TRBV6-3 and TRBJ2-5; 7 nucleotides match TRBD2. V lost 1 base and J lost 4; bases outside the gene matches: 15. The CDR3 consists of 18 residues. Per germline, CDR1 MNHEY and CDR2 SVGEGT. CDR3 sequence reads: CASSYFIGGRVVGETQYF. CDR3 DNA sequence: TGTGCCAGCAGTTACTTCATCGGCGGGAGAGTCGTAGGAGAGACCCAGTACTTC.

Regarding this clone: The identical CDR3 is also encoded by other nucleotide sequences in the sample. V gene TRBV29-1 combines with J gene TRBJ1-2; D possibly corresponds to TRBD1 (5 bases). The CDR3 loop spans 12 amino acids. Trimming took 3 bases from V and 4 from J, leaving 9 bases between them. From germline, CDR1 is SQVTM and CDR2 ANQGSEA. CDR3 in amino acids: CSVEGGSYGYTF. CDR3 bases: TGCAGCGTTGAGGGGGGGAGCTATGGCTACACCTTC.

This clone was counted between two and nine times. The chain combines TRBV5-5 with TRBJ1-5; 7 bases line up with TRBD1. This CDR3 is built from 15 residues. The V gene end was trimmed by 2 bases and the J gene end by 4 bases; junction bases not matched to a gene: 6. CDR1 is SGHKS, CDR2 YYEKEE, per germline (reference sequence). The CDR3 DNA reads as TGTGCCAGCAGCTTCGTACAGGGGAGGAATCAGCCCCAGCATTTT. Protein product: CASSFVQGRNQPQHF.

The chain is built from TRBV5-1 and TRBJ1-3; tentative D call: TRBD1 (5 bases). The ends were cut back, 2 bases at V and 3 bases at J, with 15 bases in the middle. From germline, CDR1 is SGHRS and CDR2 YFSETQ. This CDR3 comprises 16 residues. CDR3 nucleotides: TGCGCCAGCAGCTTAGCGGGGGTGGAATTTGGAAACACCATATATTTT. This codes for CASSLAGVEFGNTIYF.

This clone was counted a few times. The chain couples TRBV7-2 to TRBJ1-2; D is unclear. Germline V gene data show CDR1 as SGHTA and CDR2 as FQGNSA. CDR3 size: 15 residues. The V end was cut by 1 base, the J end by 2 bases, with 11 bases between. CDR3 nucleotides: TGTGCCAGCAGCTTAGGAGGAGTTTTAAACTATGGCTACACCTTC. Translating it yields CASSLGGVLNYGYTF.

The chain couples TRBV29-1 to TRBJ1-1, with D uncertain. The V and J ends lost 7 bases and 4 bases respectively, with 25 bases between them. CDR1 is SQVTM, CDR2 ANQGSEA, per germline. This CDR3 has 16 amino acids. The CDR3: CSAPKGGQFGGTEAFF. CDR3 nucleotides: TGCAGCGCCCCGAAGGGAGGGCAATTCGGAGGCACTGAAGCTTTCTTT.

The chain joins TRBV6-5 to TRBJ2-1; a weak D match, TRBD1 (6 bases). V dropped 5 bases and J dropped 8 bases, with 16 bases sitting between them. The CDR3 is 14 amino acids. Germline V gene sequence: CDR1 MNHEY, CDR2 SVGAGI. The CDR3 sequence is CASSTRAGDDEQFF. The CDR3 bases are TGTGCCAGCAGTACCAGGGCAGGGGACGATGAGCAGTTCTTC.

The V and J genes are TRBV27 and TRBJ2-1; the D gene is possibly TRBD1 (5 bases). The V and J ends lost 8 bases and 3 bases respectively, with 17 bases between them. The CDR3 contains 15 residues. CDR1 and CDR2 from the germline V gene are MNHEY and SMNVEV (reference sequence). The CDR3: CASRRGVEGYNEQFF. The CDR3 DNA is TGTGCCAGCCGAAGGGGCGTTGAAGGCTACAATGAGCAGTTCTTC.

V is TRBV10-3 and J is TRBJ2-2, with 10 bases lining up with TRBD1. The trim removed 6 bases at V and 6 bases at J, leaving 4 bases unmatched. The CDR3 extends over 14 amino acids. Germline-derived CDR1 and CDR2 are ENHRY and SYGVKD. Written as DNA, the CDR3 is TGTGCCATCAGCGGGGACAGGGGTCCCGGGGAGCTGTTTTTT. It yields the protein CAISGDRGPGELFF.

A few counts support this clone. This sequence joins TRBV7-8 and TRBJ2-7; 10 bases match TRBD1. The CDR3 runs 14 residues. V dropped 1 base and J dropped 6; count of bases not matched to a gene: 3. The V gene's germline CDR1 is SGHVS and CDR2 FQNEAQ. CDR3 protein: CASSLETGGAEQYF. The CDR3 DNA is TGTGCCAGCAGCTTAGAGACAGGGGGCGCCGAGCAGTACTTC.

CDR3 in amino acids: CSVEVRGGTYTEAFF. The CDR3 DNA reads as TGCAGCGTTGAAGTTCGCGGGGGCACCTACACTGAAGCTTTCTTT. This chain joins TRBV29-1 and TRBJ1-1; the D gene is possibly TRBD1 (6 bases). V was shortened by 1 base and J by 3 bases, with 15 bases between the two germline ends. In germline, CDR1 is SQVTM, CDR2 ANQGSEA. The CDR3 totals 15 residues.

This clone was observed a single time. This sequence joins TRBV28 and TRBJ1-4; TRBD1 aligns across 7 bases. CDR1 and CDR2 from the germline V gene are MDHEN and SYDVKM. This CDR3 has 15 amino acids. V lost 3 bases, J lost 4 bases, and 5 bases stayed unmatched. CDR3 in amino acids: CASSFEGQLNEKLFF. The DNA of the CDR3 is TGTGCCAGCAGTTTTGAGGGACAGCTTAATGAAAAACTGTTTTTT.

A single count supports this clone. The chain couples TRBV19 to TRBJ2-7, with 12 bases lining up with TRBD1. Germline V gives CDR1 LNHDA, CDR2 SQIVND (reference sequence). The CDR3 consists of 15 residues. Trimming removed 5 bases from V and 3 bases from J; junction bases left unmatched: 5. The CDR3 region has the DNA TGTGCCAGTAGTTCCCGGGACAGGGGGCTCTACGAGCAGTACTTC. Translation: CASSSRDRGLYEQYF.

This chain uses TRBV30 with TRBJ2-7; unclear D gene. Germline assignment: CDR1 GTSNPN and CDR2 SVGIG (reference sequence). V was cut by 0 bases and J by 6 bases, with 9 bases left in between. CDR3 size: 12 residues. CDR3 nucleotides: TGTGCCTGGAGTGTACATTTCTCCGAGCAGTACTTC. This translates into CAWSVHFSEQYF.

V usage is TRBV11-2 and J usage is TRBJ2-1; 15 bases fit TRBD2. V lost 5 bases to trimming and J lost 7 bases; unmatched junction nucleotides: 6. Germline values: CDR1 SGHAT, CDR2 FQNNGV. CDR3 size: 16 residues. CDR3 nucleotides: TGTGCCAGCAGCAGACACGGGACTAGCGGGAGGAATGAGCAGTTCTTC. Residues: CASSRHGTSGRNEQFF.

V gene TRBV24-1 combines with J gene TRBJ1-1; TRBD1 matches 9 bases. The CDR3 consists of 12 residues. Trimming took 7 bases from V and 12 from J; bases not matched to a gene: 8. Germline values: CDR1 KGHDR, CDR2 SFDVKD. DNA of the CDR3: TGTGCCACCAGCGAAGGGACAGGGAAAACTTTCTTT. Protein product: CATSEGTGKTFF.

The rearrangement joins TRBV2 to TRBJ2-3, with 10 nucleotides matching TRBD2. The V gene's germline CDR1 is SNHLY and CDR2 FYNNEI. V lost 7 bases to trimming and J lost 0 bases; unmatched junction nucleotides: 13. This CDR3 has 18 amino acids. Written as DNA, the CDR3 is TGTGCCAGCACCCCAGATCGGACTAGCGGAGCCAGCACAGATACGCAGTATTTT. This codes for CASTPDRTSGASTDTQYF.

The chain employs TRBV9 and TRBJ2-6; TRBD1 might be the D (7 bases). The ends were cut back, 3 bases at V and 2 bases at J, with 12 bases in the middle. The V gene's germline CDR1 is SGDLS and CDR2 YYNGEE. The CDR3 spans 16 residues. The CDR3 sequence: CASSGRGAAGANVLTF. The CDR3 region has the DNA TGTGCCAGCAGCGGCAGGGGGGCGGCTGGGGCCAACGTCCTGACTTTC. Full variable domain (rest looked up from reference TRBV9 and TRBJ2-6): DSGVTQTPKHLITATGQRVTLRCSPRSGDLSVYWYQQSLDQGLQFLIQYYNGEERAKGNILERFSAQQFPDLHSELNLSSLELGDSALYFCASSGRGAAGANVLTFGAGSRLTVL.

The chain combines TRBV11-3 with TRBJ2-1; D is unresolved. Trimming shortened V by 1 base and J by 12 bases, and 13 bases separated the two germline ends. Germline V gene sequence: CDR1 SGHNT, CDR2 YENEEA. The CDR3 runs to 13 residues. The CDR3 sequence: CASSLGGTNRQFF. The CDR3 nucleotides are TGTGCCAGCAGCTTAGGAGGCACGAATCGGCAGTTCTTC. The whole variable domain, remainder taken from reference TRBV11-3 and TRBJ2-1, is EAGVVQSPRYKIIEKKQPVAFWCNPISGHNTLYWYLQNLGQGPELLIRYENEEAVDDSQLPKDRFSAERLKGVDSTLKIQPAELGDSAVYLCASSLGGTNRQFFGPGTRLTVL.

The chain employs TRBV10-2 and TRBJ2-2, with TRBD2 identical over 11 bases. Germline CDR1 WSHSY, CDR2 SAAADI. Unmatched junction bases numbered 4, after V lost 7 bases and J lost 0 bases. The CDR3 is 16 amino acids. CDR3 coding DNA: TGCGCCAGCAAGCCTAGCGGGAGGTCGAACACCGGGGAGCTGTTTTTT. Residues: CASKPSGRSNTGELFF.

A few counts support this clone. V and J are TRBV4-2 and TRBJ1-1; maybe TRBD1 (6 bases). This CDR3 comprises 17 residues. Per the germline V gene, CDR1 is LGHNA and CDR2 is YNFKEQ. With 1 base removed from V and 0 bases from J, the gap between germline ends came to 15 bases. CDR3 sequence: CASSQAQGGGMNTEAFF. As DNA, the CDR3 is TGTGCCAGCAGCCAAGCTCAAGGGGGTGGAATGAACACTGAAGCTTTCTTT.

V gene TRBV6-1 combines with J gene TRBJ2-2; maybe TRBD2 (6 bases). Germline V lookup: CDR1 MNHNS, CDR2 SASEGT. CDR3 length: 16 amino acids. V was pared by 3 bases and J by 0 bases, with 11 bases between. In nucleotides, the CDR3 is TGTGCCAGCAGTGACCTACCGGGAGCGAACACCGGGGAGCTGTTTTTT. This sequence encodes CASSDLPGANTGELFF.